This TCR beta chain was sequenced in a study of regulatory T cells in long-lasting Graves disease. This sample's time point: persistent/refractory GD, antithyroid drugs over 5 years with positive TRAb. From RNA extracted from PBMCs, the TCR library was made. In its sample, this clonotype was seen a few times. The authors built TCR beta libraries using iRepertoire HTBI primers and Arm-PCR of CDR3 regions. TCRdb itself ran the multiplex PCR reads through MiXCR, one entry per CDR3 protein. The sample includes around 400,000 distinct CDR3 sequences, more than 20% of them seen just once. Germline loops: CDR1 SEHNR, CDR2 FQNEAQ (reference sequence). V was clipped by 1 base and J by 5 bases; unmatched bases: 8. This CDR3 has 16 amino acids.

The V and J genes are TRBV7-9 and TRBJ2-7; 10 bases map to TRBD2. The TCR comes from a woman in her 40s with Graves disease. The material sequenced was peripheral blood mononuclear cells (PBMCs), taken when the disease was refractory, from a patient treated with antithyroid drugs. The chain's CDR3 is CASSLGAGGPWNEQYF. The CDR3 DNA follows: TGTGCCAGCAGCTTAGGAGCGGGAGGGCCGTGGAACGAGCAGTACTTC.